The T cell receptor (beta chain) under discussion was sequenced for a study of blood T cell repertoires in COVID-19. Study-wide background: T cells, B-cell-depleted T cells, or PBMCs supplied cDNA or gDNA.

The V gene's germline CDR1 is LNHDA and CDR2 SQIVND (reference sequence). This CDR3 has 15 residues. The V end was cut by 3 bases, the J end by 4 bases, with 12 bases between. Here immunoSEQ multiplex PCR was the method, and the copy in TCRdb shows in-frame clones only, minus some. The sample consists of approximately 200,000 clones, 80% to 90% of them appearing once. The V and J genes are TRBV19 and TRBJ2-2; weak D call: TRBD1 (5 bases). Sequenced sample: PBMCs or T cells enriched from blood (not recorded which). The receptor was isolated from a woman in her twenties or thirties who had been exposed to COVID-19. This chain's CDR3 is CASSIRDSGTGELFF. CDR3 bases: TGTGCCAGTAGTATCAGGGATAGTGGCACCGGGGAGCTGTTTTTT.